A selection of T cell receptor beta chains follows, all from one sample in a study of T cell responses to AZD1222 COVID-19 vaccine. The protocol was immunoSEQ multiplex PCR, while the TCRdb copy is restricted to in-frame clones and leaves out a portion. The sample has more than 95,000 clones, over 80% seen once; the top ten hold around 9.4%. Sequenced here: peripheral blood, sampled on day 0 of AZD1222 vaccination. The receptors derive from an adult in good health. CDR3s include the opening cysteine and the closing phenylalanine or tryptophan. D genes are given only for firm matches. Clone sizes are given selectively: once, few, many, or a class where the clone is expanded.

D,V,J,size,DNA,CDR3
NA,TRBV18,TRBJ1-2,NA,TGTGCCAGCTCACCCCCGCAGACATATAACTATGGCTACACCTTC,CASSPPQTYNYGYTF
NA,TRBV11-2,TRBJ2-1,once,TGTGCCAGCAGCTTAGGAGCTCGGGAGCAGTTCTTC,CASSLGAREQFF
NA,TRBV4-2,TRBJ2-1,NA,TGTGCCAGCAGCAAGGGGTTCAATGAGCAGTTCTTC,CASSKGFNEQFF
NA,TRBV5-1,TRBJ2-7,NA,TGCGCCAGCAGCTTAGTCCCACAGGCCTTCTACGAGCAGTACTTC,CASSLVPQAFYEQYF
NA,TRBV7-9,TRBJ2-7,NA,TGTGCCAGCAGCCATAGAAGGGAGGGGGACTACGAGCAGTACTTC,CASSHRREGDYEQYF
NA,TRBV7-2,TRBJ2-3,NA,TGTGCCAGCAGCGATCCGAGGGATACGCAGTATTTT,CASSDPRDTQYF
NA,TRBV7-2,TRBJ2-3,NA,TGTGCCAGCAGCTCGTGGGTTGACACAGATACGCAGTATTTT,CASSSWVDTDTQYF
TRBD1,TRBV28,TRBJ2-7,NA,TGTGCCAGCAGATTTAGACAGGGCAGCGACGAGCAGTACTTC,CASRFRQGSDEQYF
NA,TRBV19,TRBJ1-1,NA,TGTGCCAGTAGTACAGATCACAGGGCGTGGAGCACTGAAGCTTTCTTT,CASSTDHRAWSTEAFF
TRBD1,TRBV7-2,TRBJ1-3,NA,TGTGCCAGCAGCCCGGAGACAGGGTTAGGAAACACCATATATTTT,CASSPETGLGNTIYF